Shown below are 6 T cell receptor beta chains from a single sample sequenced in a study of response to subunit inactivated influenza vaccine. TCRdb used MiXCR to reprocess the RT-PCR reads, holding one entry per CDR3 protein. The sample lists hundreds of thousands of distinct CDR3 sequences; about 11% were seen once. The sample in question was PBMCs from blood, obtained on the day of vaccination. The receptors here all came from a man in his fifties or sixties who received an inactivated influenza vaccine.

This chain joins TRBV9 and TRBJ2-1; the match to TRBD2 covers 10 bases. Germline trimming cut 0 bases from V and 6 bases from J; bases unmatched to any gene: 3. Germline V lookup: CDR1 SGDLS, CDR2 YYNGEE. The CDR3 is made up of 15 amino acids. The chain's CDR3 is CASSVASGSVNEQFF. In nucleotides, the CDR3 is TGTGCCAGCAGCGTAGCTAGCGGGAGCGTCAATGAGCAGTTCTTC.

The rearrangement uses TRBV11-1 and TRBJ2-2; D call uncertain. This CDR3 region has 19 residues. Trimming removed 5 bases from V and 0 bases from J, with 22 bases in between. Germline lookup yields CDR1 SGHAT and CDR2 FQDESV (reference sequence). The CDR3 region is CASSPPGVGGTPNTGELFF. The CDR3 coding sequence is TGTGCCAGCAGCCCTCCTGGGGTTGGCGGAACCCCGAACACCGGGGAGCTGTTTTTT.

This clonotype occurred a few times. J is TRBJ2-1 and V is TRBV20-1, with 7 bases that match TRBD1. Germline V gene lookup returns CDR1 DFQATT and CDR2 SNEGSKA (reference sequence). The V and J ends lost 4 bases and 4 bases, in that order; junction bases with no gene match: 7. The CDR3 loop spans 14 amino acids. CDR3 in amino acids: CSATGTAIYNEQFF. The CDR3 DNA reads as TGCAGTGCTACCGGGACAGCAATTTACAATGAGCAGTTCTTC.

Of note for this clonotype: The junction and the germline gene differ at one end; a read error may be behind it. The gene calls are TRBV27 and TRBJ2-7, with D perhaps given as TRBD1 or TRBD2 (6 bases each). The length of the CDR3 is 16 residues. CDR1 MNHEY and CDR2 SMNVEV come from the germline V gene (reference sequence). CDR3 sequence (DNA): TGTGCCAGCAGTTTATCGGCGGGACATGTCTCCTACGAGCAGCACTTC. It yields the protein CASSLSAGHVSYEQHF.

V is TRBV20-1 and J is TRBJ2-1; 13 bases map to TRBD2. The end of the DNA fits TRBJ2-7 better, so the J call may be wrong. This CDR3 has 15 amino acids. Germline loops: CDR1 DFQATT, CDR2 SNEGSKA (reference sequence). The CDR3 region has the DNA TGCAGTGCAAAATCCGGGACTAGCGGGAAGAATGAGCAGTACTTC. It codes for CSAKSGTSGKNEQYF.

The genes are TRBV20-1 and TRBJ1-2, with TRBD1 matching 8 bases. J was trimmed by 3 bases and V by 4 bases; bases with no gene match: 7. The CDR3 contains 14 residues. CDR1 is DFQATT and CDR2 is SNEGSKA in the germline V gene (reference sequence). The CDR3 region is CSATGQGMDYGYTF. The CDR3, as DNA: TGCAGTGCTACTGGACAGGGTATGGACTATGGCTACACCTTC.